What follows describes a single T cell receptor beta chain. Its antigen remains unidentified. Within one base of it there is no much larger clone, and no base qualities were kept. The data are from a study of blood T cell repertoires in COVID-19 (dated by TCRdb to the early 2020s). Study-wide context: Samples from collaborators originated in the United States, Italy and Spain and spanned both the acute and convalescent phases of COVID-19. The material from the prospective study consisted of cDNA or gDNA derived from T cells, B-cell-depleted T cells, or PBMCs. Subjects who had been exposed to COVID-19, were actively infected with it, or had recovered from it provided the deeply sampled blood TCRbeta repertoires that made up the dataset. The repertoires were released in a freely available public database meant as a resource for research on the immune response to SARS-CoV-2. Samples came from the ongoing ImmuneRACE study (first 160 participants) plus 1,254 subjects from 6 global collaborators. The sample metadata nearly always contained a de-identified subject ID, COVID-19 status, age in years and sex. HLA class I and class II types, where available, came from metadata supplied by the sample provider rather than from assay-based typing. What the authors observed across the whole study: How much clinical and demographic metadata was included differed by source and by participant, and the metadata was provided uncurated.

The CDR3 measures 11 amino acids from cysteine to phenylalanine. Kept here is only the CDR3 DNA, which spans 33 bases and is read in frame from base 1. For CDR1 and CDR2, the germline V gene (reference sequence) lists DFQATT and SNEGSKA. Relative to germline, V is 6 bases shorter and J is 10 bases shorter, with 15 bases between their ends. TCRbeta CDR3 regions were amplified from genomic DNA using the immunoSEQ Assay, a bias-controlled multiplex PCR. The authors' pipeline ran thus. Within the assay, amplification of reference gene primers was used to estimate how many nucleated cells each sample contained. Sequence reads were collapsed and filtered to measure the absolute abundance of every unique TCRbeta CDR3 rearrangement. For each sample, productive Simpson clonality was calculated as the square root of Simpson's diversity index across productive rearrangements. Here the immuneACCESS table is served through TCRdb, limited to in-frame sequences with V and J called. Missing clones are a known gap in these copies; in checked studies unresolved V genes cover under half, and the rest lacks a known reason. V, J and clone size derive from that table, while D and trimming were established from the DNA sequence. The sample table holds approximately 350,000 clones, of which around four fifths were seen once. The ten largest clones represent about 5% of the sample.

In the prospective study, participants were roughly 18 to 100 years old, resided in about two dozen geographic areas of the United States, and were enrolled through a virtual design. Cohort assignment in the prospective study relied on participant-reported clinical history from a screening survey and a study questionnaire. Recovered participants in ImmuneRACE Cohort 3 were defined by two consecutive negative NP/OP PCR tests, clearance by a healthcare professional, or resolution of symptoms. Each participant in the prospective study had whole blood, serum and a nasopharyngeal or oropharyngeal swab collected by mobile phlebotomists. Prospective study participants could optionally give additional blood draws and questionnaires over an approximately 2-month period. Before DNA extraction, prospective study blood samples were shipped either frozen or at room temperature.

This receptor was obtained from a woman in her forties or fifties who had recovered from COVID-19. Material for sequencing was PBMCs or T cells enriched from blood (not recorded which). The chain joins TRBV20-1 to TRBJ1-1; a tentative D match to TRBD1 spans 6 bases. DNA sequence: TGCAGTGCAGATGAAACAGGGCGAGCTTTCTTT. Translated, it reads CSADETGRAFF.